A selection of T cell receptor beta chains follows, all from one sample in a study of identical twins. TCRdb analysed the 5' RACE reads with MiXCR anew, one entry per CDR3 protein. The top ten clones hold around 0.98% of a sample with roughly 700,000 distinct CDR3 sequences, 8.6% of them seen once. This same sample was also taken into another study, of yellow fever vaccine responses in identical twins.

The sequenced sample consisted of PBMCs. These receptors all come from a woman aged 18-29 years in good health. Each CDR3 is given with its conserved first and last residue. Each record gives: J gene, D gene, clone size, V gene, CDR3 DNA, CDR3 protein. A D gene is named only where the DNA matches it firmly. Clone size is not always given. Where it is, it says once, few, many or a class for expanded clones.

j_call: TRBJ2-3
d_call: TRBD2
clone_size: few
v_call: TRBV10-3
cdr3_nt: TGTGCCATCCGGGGGGGCTCAGATACGCAGTATTTT
cdr3_aa: CAIRGGSDTQYF

j_call: TRBJ2-2
d_call: NA
clone_size: NA
v_call: TRBV20-1
cdr3_nt: TGCAGTGCTCTTAGGGGACGAGGGAACACCGGGGAGCTGTTTTTT
cdr3_aa: CSALRGRGNTGELFF

j_call: TRBJ2-2
d_call: NA
clone_size: few
v_call: TRBV5-1
cdr3_nt: TGCGCCAGCAGCTTAGGTAACTCAGCGGCCGGGGAGCTGTTTTTT
cdr3_aa: CASSLGNSAAGELFF

j_call: TRBJ2-5
d_call: TRBD2
clone_size: NA
v_call: TRBV7-2
cdr3_nt: TGTGCCAGCAGCTTAGCGGGACTAGCGGGAGTTGGGGAGACCCAGTACTTC
cdr3_aa: CASSLAGLAGVGETQYF

j_call: TRBJ2-5
d_call: NA
clone_size: NA
v_call: TRBV12-3/TRBV12-4
cdr3_nt: TGTGCCAGCAGTTGGTCGTCGCCAGCCCAAGAGACCCAGTACTTC
cdr3_aa: CASSWSSPAQETQYF

j_call: TRBJ1-1
d_call: NA
clone_size: NA
v_call: TRBV6-5
cdr3_nt: TGTGCCAGCAGTTACTCGAAAGGCGGCGGGGTGGAAGCTTTCTTT
cdr3_aa: CASSYSKGGGVEAFF

j_call: TRBJ1-1
d_call: NA
clone_size: many
v_call: TRBV12-3/TRBV12-4
cdr3_nt: TGTGCCAGCAGCCCACAGGGAGGTGTCACTGAAGCTTTCTTT
cdr3_aa: CASSPQGGVTEAFF

j_call: TRBJ2-1
d_call: NA
clone_size: NA
v_call: TRBV29-1
cdr3_nt: TGCAGCGGGAGGACATACAATGAGCAGTTCTTC
cdr3_aa: CSGRTYNEQFF

j_call: TRBJ2-7
d_call: NA
clone_size: few
v_call: TRBV29-1
cdr3_nt: TGCAGCGCAAACGGGGGCAGGGGTACCGACGAGCAGTACTTC
cdr3_aa: CSANGGRGTDEQYF

j_call: TRBJ2-6
d_call: TRBD2
clone_size: many
v_call: TRBV10-3
cdr3_nt: TGTGCCATCAGTGAGTCGTTGGGGTTAGCGGGAGCTGGGGCCAACGTCCTGACTTTC
cdr3_aa: CAISESLGLAGAGANVLTF

j_call: TRBJ1-3
d_call: NA
clone_size: few
v_call: TRBV6-2/TRBV6-3
cdr3_nt: TGTGCCAGCAGACGACAGCGTTTCTCTGGAAACACCATATATTTT
cdr3_aa: CASRRQRFSGNTIYF

j_call: TRBJ1-2
d_call: NA
clone_size: NA
v_call: TRBV15
cdr3_nt: TGTGCCACCAGCAGAGGGGGAGGGGACGTCTATGGCTACACCTTC
cdr3_aa: CATSRGGGDVYGYTF

j_call: TRBJ2-3
d_call: TRBD2
clone_size: NA
v_call: TRBV11-1
cdr3_nt: TGTGCCAGCAGCTTTCCGACTAGCGGGCGTACTAGCACAGATACGCAGTATTTT
cdr3_aa: CASSFPTSGRTSTDTQYF

j_call: TRBJ2-5
d_call: NA
clone_size: NA
v_call: TRBV24-1
cdr3_nt: TGTGCCACCAGTGGTATAGGGGGTCGGGGTAAAGCCTTCGAGACCCAGTACTTC
cdr3_aa: CATSGIGGRGKAFETQYF

j_call: TRBJ2-5
d_call: TRBD2
clone_size: few
v_call: TRBV10-3
cdr3_nt: TGTGCCACCGCGGACAGAAGTAAGCGGGAGGAGACCCAGTACTTC
cdr3_aa: CATADRSKREETQYF

j_call: TRBJ2-7
d_call: NA
clone_size: many
v_call: TRBV5-6
cdr3_nt: TGTGCCAGCAGCTTGCTGACAGATTTGACCTACGAGCAGTACTTC
cdr3_aa: CASSLLTDLTYEQYF

j_call: TRBJ2-5
d_call: NA
clone_size: NA
v_call: TRBV7-2
cdr3_nt: TGTGCCAGCAGCCGAAGTAGCCTCGAGACCCAGTACTTC
cdr3_aa: CASSRSSLETQYF

j_call: TRBJ2-7
d_call: TRBD1
clone_size: many
v_call: TRBV2
cdr3_nt: TGTGCCAGCAGTGGAGGACAGGGGAGCTACGAGCAGTACTTC
cdr3_aa: CASSGGQGSYEQYF

j_call: TRBJ2-2
d_call: TRBD2
clone_size: NA
v_call: TRBV6-2/TRBV6-3
cdr3_nt: TGTGCCAGCAGCCGATGGGTGCTAAGCGGGAGTTCTTACACCGGGGAGCTGTTTTTT
cdr3_aa: CASSRWVLSGSSYTGELFF

j_call: TRBJ2-1
d_call: TRBD1
clone_size: NA
v_call: TRBV11-1
cdr3_nt: TGTGCCAGCACCCCAAGGGGGACAGGCTCCTACAATGAGCAGTTCTTC
cdr3_aa: CASTPRGTGSYNEQFF

j_call: TRBJ1-5
d_call: TRBD1
clone_size: NA
v_call: TRBV28
cdr3_nt: TGTGCCAGCATTCCCTACCCGGACAGGGACAATCAGCCCCAGCATTTT
cdr3_aa: CASIPYPDRDNQPQHF

j_call: TRBJ2-7
d_call: NA
clone_size: few
v_call: TRBV19
cdr3_nt: TGTGCCAGTAGGGAAGACTCCTTTCAGCACTACGAGCAGTACTTC
cdr3_aa: CASREDSFQHYEQYF

j_call: TRBJ2-1
d_call: NA
clone_size: NA
v_call: TRBV6-1
cdr3_nt: TGTGCCAGCAGCCGGAGGGCCTCGGGTAATGAGCAGTTCTTC
cdr3_aa: CASSRRASGNEQFF

j_call: TRBJ2-3
d_call: NA
clone_size: NA
v_call: TRBV30
cdr3_nt: TGTGCCTGGAGTGAAACTAGCGATACGCAGTATTTT
cdr3_aa: CAWSETSDTQYF

j_call: TRBJ1-1
d_call: TRBD1
clone_size: NA
v_call: TRBV5-5
cdr3_nt: TGTGCCAGCAGCATCAGGACAGGGAACACTGAAGCTTTCTTT
cdr3_aa: CASSIRTGNTEAFF

j_call: TRBJ2-4
d_call: TRBD1
clone_size: NA
v_call: TRBV20-1
cdr3_nt: TGCGCCGGGACAGAAAACATTCAGTACTTC
cdr3_aa: CAGTENIQYF

j_call: TRBJ2-5
d_call: NA
clone_size: many
v_call: TRBV28
cdr3_nt: TGTGCCAGCAGTTTACCAGGGGAAGAGACCCAGTACTTC
cdr3_aa: CASSLPGEETQYF

j_call: TRBJ2-3
d_call: TRBD1
clone_size: NA
v_call: TRBV10-3
cdr3_nt: TGTGCCATCAGGGGACAGGACACAGATACGCAGTATTTT
cdr3_aa: CAIRGQDTDTQYF

j_call: TRBJ1-1
d_call: TRBD1
clone_size: many
v_call: TRBV5-1
cdr3_nt: TGCGCCAGCAGCTTGGGGGACAGCCACACTGAAGCTTTCTTT
cdr3_aa: CASSLGDSHTEAFF

j_call: TRBJ2-5
d_call: TRBD1
clone_size: many
v_call: TRBV5-1
cdr3_nt: TGCGCCAGCAGCTTGGCCGGCACAGGGGGCGGGCAAGAGACCCAGTACTTC
cdr3_aa: CASSLAGTGGGQETQYF